This TCR beta chain was sequenced during a study of monozygotic twins with inflammatory bowel disease. One blood sample of 2.5 ml was taken from each donor. From whole blood, total RNA was isolated without any sorting of T cells. Germline values: CDR1 SGHAT, CDR2 FQNNGV. The CDR3 loop spans 13 amino acids. Study-wide findings and caveats: Data gave no support to a single strong signal or clonotype associated with IBD. Twins with IBD were found to have lower TCRbeta diversity (inverse Simpson) than healthy co-twins.

TCRdb re-called the 5' RACE reads; every CDR3 protein appears as one record, without DNA. Reported are about 440,000 distinct CDR3 sequences; the ten largest clones contain about 2.6%. With respect to this clonotype: Its antigen remains unidentified.

The chain is built from TRBV11-2 and TRBJ1-1. The sample was blood. The clonotype comes from a human donor with ulcerative colitis or Crohn's disease, or a healthy co-twin of an affected twin (not recorded which). CDR3 in amino acids: CASSIGSNTEAFF.